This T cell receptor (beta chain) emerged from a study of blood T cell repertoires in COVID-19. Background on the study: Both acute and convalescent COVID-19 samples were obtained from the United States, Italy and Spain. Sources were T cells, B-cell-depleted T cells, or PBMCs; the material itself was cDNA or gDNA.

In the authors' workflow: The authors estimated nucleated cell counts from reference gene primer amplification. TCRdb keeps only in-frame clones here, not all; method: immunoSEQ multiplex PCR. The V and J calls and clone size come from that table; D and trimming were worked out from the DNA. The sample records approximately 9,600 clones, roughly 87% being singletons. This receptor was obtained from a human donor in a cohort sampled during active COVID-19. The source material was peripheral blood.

The CDR3 region is CASSDGDYGYTF. The CDR3 nucleotides are TGTGCCAGCAGTGACGGAGACTATGGCTACACCTTC. The chain uses TRBV6-4 and TRBJ1-2; D unclear. Germline V gene sequence: CDR1 MRHNA, CDR2 SNTAGT. The ends were cut back, 2 bases at V and 3 bases at J, with 4 bases in the middle. This CDR3 has 12 amino acids.